A selection of T cell receptor beta chains follows, all from one sample in a study of blood T cell repertoires in COVID-19. Clones were read by immunoSEQ multiplex PCR, and TCRdb kept only the in-frame ones, dropping some. The sample lists 150,000 to 200,000 clones, 86% seen once, with about 10% in the top ten. Sequenced material: peripheral blood. These receptors all come from an older woman with COVID-19, enrolled during active disease. The CDR3 runs from the conserved cysteine through the conserved F or W. The D gene is left open where the match is weak. Not every row has a clone size; where given, it reads once, few, many or a size class.

j_gene: TRBJ1-4
d_gene: TRBD1
v_gene: TRBV6-5
abundance: .
CDR3aa: CASRISGTAYEKLFF
CDR3nt: TGTGCCAGCCGAATTTCCGGGACAGCATATGAAAAACTGTTTTTT

j_gene: TRBJ2-1
d_gene: TRBD2
v_gene: TRBV4-3
abundance: .
CDR3aa: CASSAGTSGANEQFF
CDR3nt: TGCGCCAGCAGCGCCGGGACTAGCGGGGCCAATGAGCAGTTCTTC

j_gene: TRBJ1-2
d_gene: .
v_gene: TRBV12-5
abundance: few
CDR3aa: CASVQDDYGYTF
CDR3nt: TGTGCTAGTGTCCAGGATGACTATGGCTACACCTTC

j_gene: TRBJ1-2
d_gene: .
v_gene: TRBV7-9
abundance: .
CDR3aa: CAAGKPNYGYTF
CDR3nt: TGTGCCGCAGGGAAACCTAACTATGGCTACACCTTC

j_gene: TRBJ2-7
d_gene: .
v_gene: TRBV4-3
abundance: once
CDR3aa: CASSLSRGYEQYF
CDR3nt: TGCGCCAGCAGCCTCTCGCGGGGCTACGAGCAGTACTTC

j_gene: TRBJ2-7
d_gene: .
v_gene: TRBV12-3/TRBV12-4
abundance: .
CDR3aa: CVTTERYEQYF
CDR3nt: TGTGTCACGACAGAAAGATACGAGCAGTACTTC

j_gene: TRBJ2-7
d_gene: .
v_gene: TRBV7-2
abundance: .
CDR3aa: CASSLERAGEQYF
CDR3nt: TGTGCCAGCAGCTTAGAGAGGGCGGGGGAGCAGTACTTC

j_gene: TRBJ1-2
d_gene: .
v_gene: TRBV30
abundance: .
CDR3aa: CAWKDRHYGYTF
CDR3nt: TGTGCCTGGAAGGACAGACACTATGGCTACACCTTC

j_gene: TRBJ2-6
d_gene: TRBD1
v_gene: TRBV27
abundance: .
CDR3aa: CASLNRGPLPGANVLTF
CDR3nt: TGTGCCAGCCTGAACAGGGGGCCGTTACCTGGGGCCAACGTCCTGACTTTC

j_gene: TRBJ2-7
d_gene: TRBD1
v_gene: TRBV6-2/TRBV6-3
abundance: .
CDR3aa: CASSSTGVHEQYF
CDR3nt: TGTGCCAGCAGTTCGACAGGGGTCCACGAGCAGTACTTC

j_gene: TRBJ2-6
d_gene: .
v_gene: TRBV7-6
abundance: .
CDR3aa: CASSFPPHGGGANVLTF
CDR3nt: TGTGCCAGCAGCTTTCCCCCTCACGGTGGTGGGGCCAACGTCCTGACTTTC

j_gene: TRBJ1-5
d_gene: TRBD1
v_gene: TRBV7-9
abundance: .
CDR3aa: CASSLSGQGDQPQHF
CDR3nt: TGTGCCAGCAGCTTATCTGGACAGGGTGATCAGCCCCAGCATTTT

j_gene: TRBJ1-5
d_gene: .
v_gene: TRBV6-2/TRBV6-3
abundance: .
CDR3aa: CASSYVFRVNQPQHF
CDR3nt: TGTGCCAGCAGTTACGTTTTCAGGGTGAATCAGCCCCAGCATTTT

j_gene: TRBJ2-3
d_gene: .
v_gene: TRBV7-9
abundance: .
CDR3aa: CAIRPNFGDTQYF
CDR3nt: TGTGCCATCCGCCCCAACTTTGGAGATACGCAGTATTTT

j_gene: TRBJ2-7
d_gene: .
v_gene: TRBV13
abundance: once
CDR3aa: CASSLFQGLGEQYF
CDR3nt: TGTGCCAGCAGCTTGTTTCAGGGGTTGGGGGAGCAGTACTTC

j_gene: TRBJ2-3
d_gene: TRBD2
v_gene: TRBV6-2/TRBV6-3
abundance: .
CDR3aa: CASSSSGSPTDTQYF
CDR3nt: TGTGCCAGCAGTTCTAGCGGGAGTCCCACAGATACGCAGTATTTT

j_gene: TRBJ1-1
d_gene: .
v_gene: TRBV4-3
abundance: few
CDR3aa: CASSQDGGITEAFF
CDR3nt: TGCGCCAGCAGCCAAGACGGGGGGATCACTGAAGCTTTCTTT

j_gene: TRBJ1-1
d_gene: .
v_gene: TRBV6-5
abundance: .
CDR3aa: CASSYSLGGGNTEAFF
CDR3nt: TGTGCCAGCAGTTACTCCTTAGGGGGGGGGAACACTGAAGCTTTCTTT

j_gene: TRBJ1-1
d_gene: TRBD1
v_gene: TRBV9
abundance: .
CDR3aa: CASSPGRGQFTEAFF
CDR3nt: TGTGCCAGCAGCCCGGGAAGGGGACAGTTCACTGAAGCTTTCTTT

j_gene: TRBJ1-1
d_gene: .
v_gene: TRBV5-1
abundance: .
CDR3aa: CASSLTVRGRITEAFF
CDR3nt: TGCGCCAGCAGCCTAACAGTCAGGGGTAGAATCACTGAAGCTTTCTTT

j_gene: TRBJ1-5
d_gene: .
v_gene: TRBV6-5
abundance: .
CDR3aa: CASSRQGRTDQPQHF
CDR3nt: TGTGCCAGCAGCCGCCAGGGCAGGACCGATCAGCCCCAGCATTTT

j_gene: TRBJ2-2
d_gene: .
v_gene: TRBV28
abundance: once
CDR3aa: CASNSQGGPGELFF
CDR3nt: TGTGCCAGCAATTCTCAGGGCGGACCCGGGGAGCTGTTTTTT

j_gene: TRBJ1-1
d_gene: .
v_gene: TRBV7-9
abundance: .
CDR3aa: CASTLGADTEAFF
CDR3nt: TGTGCCAGCACTCTGGGGGCTGATACTGAAGCTTTCTTT

j_gene: TRBJ1-3
d_gene: .
v_gene: TRBV28
abundance: .
CDR3aa: CASYGSGFQSSGNTIYF
CDR3nt: TGTGCCAGCTATGGGAGTGGATTTCAGAGTTCTGGAAACACCATATATTTT

j_gene: TRBJ2-1
d_gene: .
v_gene: TRBV6-2/TRBV6-3
abundance: .
CDR3aa: CASSLSGNEQFF
CDR3nt: TGTGCCAGCAGTCTCAGCGGGAATGAGCAGTTCTTC

j_gene: TRBJ2-2
d_gene: .
v_gene: TRBV19
abundance: .
CDR3aa: CASSIGGQNTGELFF
CDR3nt: TGTGCCAGTAGTATAGGCGGGCAGAACACCGGGGAGCTGTTTTTT

j_gene: TRBJ1-2
d_gene: .
v_gene: TRBV28
abundance: .
CDR3aa: CASSSLGGGKGYTF
CDR3nt: TGTGCCAGCAGTTCCTTGGGCGGGGGAAAAGGCTACACCTTC

j_gene: TRBJ1-4
d_gene: TRBD1
v_gene: TRBV30
abundance: .
CDR3aa: CAWSAARTGFEKLFF
CDR3nt: TGTGCCTGGAGTGCCGCCCGGACAGGCTTTGAAAAACTGTTTTTT

j_gene: TRBJ1-6
d_gene: TRBD1
v_gene: TRBV30
abundance: .
CDR3aa: CAWDYDRVNSPLHF
CDR3nt: TGTGCCTGGGACTACGACAGGGTGAATTCACCCCTCCACTTT

j_gene: TRBJ1-2
d_gene: .
v_gene: TRBV30
abundance: .
CDR3aa: CAWSEQGERGYTF
CDR3nt: TGTGCCTGGAGTGAGCAGGGCGAACGTGGCTACACCTTC

j_gene: TRBJ2-7
d_gene: TRBD2
v_gene: TRBV14
abundance: .
CDR3aa: CASSRSGISYEQYF
CDR3nt: TGTGCCAGCAGCCGAAGCGGGATTTCCTACGAGCAGTACTTC

j_gene: TRBJ2-2
d_gene: .
v_gene: TRBV28
abundance: few
CDR3aa: CASKTPGLAGELFF
CDR3nt: TGTGCCAGCAAAACCCCAGGGCTCGCCGGGGAGCTGTTTTTT

j_gene: TRBJ2-1
d_gene: .
v_gene: TRBV28
abundance: .
CDR3aa: CASSFSAGYNEQFF
CDR3nt: TGTGCCAGCAGTTTCTCCGCAGGCTACAATGAGCAGTTCTTC

j_gene: TRBJ2-7
d_gene: .
v_gene: TRBV30
abundance: .
CDR3aa: CAGTRSSYEQYF
CDR3nt: TGTGCCGGGACACGCAGCTCCTACGAGCAGTACTTC

j_gene: TRBJ2-5
d_gene: TRBD2
v_gene: TRBV6-6
abundance: .
CDR3aa: CASSPDGILAGAQETQYF
CDR3nt: TGTGCCAGCAGTCCAGACGGGATTCTAGCGGGAGCCCAAGAGACCCAGTACTTC

j_gene: TRBJ2-1
d_gene: TRBD2
v_gene: TRBV9
abundance: .
CDR3aa: CASSVGLATYNEQFF
CDR3nt: TGTGCCAGCAGCGTCGGACTAGCGACCTACAATGAGCAGTTCTTC

j_gene: TRBJ1-2
d_gene: TRBD1
v_gene: TRBV6-5
abundance: .
CDR3aa: CASRRETRGVSGYTF
CDR3nt: TGTGCCAGCAGAAGAGAAACCAGGGGGGTTAGTGGCTACACCTTC

j_gene: TRBJ1-5
d_gene: .
v_gene: TRBV7-2
abundance: .
CDR3aa: CASSLGTQQHF
CDR3nt: TGTGCCAGCAGCCTAGGGACTCAGCAGCATTTT